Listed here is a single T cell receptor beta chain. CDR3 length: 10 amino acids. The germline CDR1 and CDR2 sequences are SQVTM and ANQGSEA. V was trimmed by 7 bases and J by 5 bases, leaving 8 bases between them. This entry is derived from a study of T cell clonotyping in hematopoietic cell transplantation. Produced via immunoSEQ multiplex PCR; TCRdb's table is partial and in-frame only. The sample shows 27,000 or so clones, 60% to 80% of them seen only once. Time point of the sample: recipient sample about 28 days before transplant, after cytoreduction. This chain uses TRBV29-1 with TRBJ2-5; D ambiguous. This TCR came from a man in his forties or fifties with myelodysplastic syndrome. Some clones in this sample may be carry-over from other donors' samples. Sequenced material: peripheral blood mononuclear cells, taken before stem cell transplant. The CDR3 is CSGGWETQYF. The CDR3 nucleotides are TGCAGCGGTGGGTGGGAGACCCAGTACTTC. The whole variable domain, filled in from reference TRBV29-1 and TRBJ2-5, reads SAVISQKPSRDICQRGTSLTIQCQVDSQVTMMFWYRQQPGQSLTLIATANQGSEATYESGFVIDKFPISRPNLTFSTLTVSNMSPEDSSIYLCSGGWETQYFGPGTRLLVL.